One and the same sample provided the 20 T cell receptor beta chains below, sequenced in a study of cytomegalovirus exposure and HLA in healthy donors. PCR was performed using 60 Vbeta and 13 Jbeta primers. Repertoires were generated with immunoSEQ multiplex PCR, while TCRdb's copy carries only in-frame clones and drops some. Among roughly 200,000 clones listed, just under 80% were seen once. Sequenced sample: PBMCs. The receptor set was obtained from a female donor in good health and CMV-seronegative.

The V and J genes are TRBV4-3 and TRBJ2-1, with 13 bases fitting TRBD2. Looked up from germline, CDR1 is LGHNA and CDR2 is YSLEER. CDR3 length: 16 residues. The ends lost 0 bases at V and 9 bases at J; junction bases unmatched: 5. CDR3 bases: TGCGCCAGCAGCCAAGAGCCGGGACTAGCGGGAAGTGAGCAGTTCTTC. Translating gives CASSQEPGLAGSEQFF.

This clone was recorded once. This chain joins TRBV9 and TRBJ2-7; D ambiguous. The CDR3 length is 15 residues. The V and J ends lost 0 bases and 0 bases respectively, with 10 bases between them. The germline CDR1 and CDR2 sequences are SGDLS and YYNGEE. The CDR3 loop is CASSVATSSSYEQYF. In DNA, the CDR3 is TGTGCCAGCAGCGTAGCTACTTCAAGCTCCTACGAGCAGTACTTC.

The chain couples TRBV2 to TRBJ2-3; possible D gene TRBD2, 6 bases. The CDR3 has 14 residues. Germline V gives CDR1 SNHLY, CDR2 FYNNEI. V was clipped by 5 bases and J by 2 bases, with 11 bases between them. The CDR3 coding sequence is TGTGCCAGCAGTTGGGGACTCCCCACAGATACGCAGTATTTT. Amino acids: CASSWGLPTDTQYF.

V gene TRBV6-9 combines with J gene TRBJ1-1; the D is unclear. The V and J ends lost 4 bases and 7 bases respectively, with 10 bases between them. In germline, CDR1 is MNHGY, CDR2 SVAAGI. The length of the CDR3 is 12 residues. CDR3 nucleotides: TGTGCCAGCAGTTTTGTTACTGGTGAAGCTTTCTTT. It encodes CASSFVTGEAFF.

V usage is TRBV5-6 and J usage is TRBJ2-5, with 7 bases identical to TRBD1. The CDR3 is 13 residues long. V trimming: 4 bases; J trimming: 4 bases; junction bases outside the gene matches: 4. Germline assignment: CDR1 SGHDT and CDR2 YYEEEE. CDR3 sequence (DNA): TGTGCCAGCAGCCGGACAGGAGGAGAGACCCAGTACTTC. This codes for CASSRTGGETQYF.

The V call is TRBV29-1, the J call TRBJ1-2; D not certain. The CDR3 sequence is 13 residues long. Germline loops: CDR1 SQVTM, CDR2 ANQGSEA. The V end lost 3 bases, the J end lost 4 bases, and 12 bases lay between the germline ends. This chain's CDR3 is CSVEVPGSYGYTF. The CDR3 region has the DNA TGCAGCGTTGAGGTACCGGGGAGCTATGGCTACACCTTC.

This chain joins TRBV15 and TRBJ2-1; TRBD1 matches at 10 bases. V shed 7 bases and J 6 bases; nucleotides not matched to a gene: 6. This CDR3 spans 14 amino acids. Per the germline V gene, CDR1 is LNHNV and CDR2 is YYDKDF (reference sequence). The CDR3 DNA sequence: TGTGCCACCAACCCGGACAGGGGGTTCAATGAGCAGTTCTTC. This gives the protein CATNPDRGFNEQFF.

CDR3 protein: CASSWGTKGNNSPLHF. CDR3 in DNA: TGCGCCAGCAGCTGGGGGACAAAGGGCAATAATTCACCCCTCCACTTT. This chain joins TRBV5-1 and TRBJ1-6, with D possibly being TRBD1 (6 bases). The length of the CDR3 is 16 residues. Per germline, CDR1 SGHRS and CDR2 YFSETQ. The V and J ends lost 3 bases and 5 bases respectively, with 15 bases between them.

The rearrangement links TRBV27 to TRBJ2-1, with 13 bases identical to TRBD2. Per the germline V gene, CDR1 is MNHEY and CDR2 is SMNVEV (reference sequence). CDR3 length: 15 residues. V lost 5 bases and J lost 6; bases outside the gene matches: 4. The DNA of the CDR3 is TGTGCCAGCAGTCACGGGACTAGCGGGATCAATGAGCAGTTCTTC. It translates to CASSHGTSGINEQFF.

This clone was recorded only once. The rearrangement uses TRBV18 and TRBJ2-1; 10 nucleotides line up with TRBD1. CDR3 length equals 14 residues. Per the germline V gene, CDR1 is KGHSH and CDR2 is LQKENI. V gave up 1 base and J gave up 9 bases; unmatched junction bases: 3. Here the CDR3 reads CASSPQTGGSEQFF. CDR3 DNA: TGTGCCAGCTCACCACAGACAGGGGGCTCTGAGCAGTTCTTC. Complete variable domain (other parts from reference TRBV18 and TRBJ2-1): NAGVMQNPRHLVRRRGQEARLRCSPMKGHSHVYWYRQLPEEGLKFMVYLQKENIIDESGMPKERFSAEFPKEGPSILRIQQVVRGDSAAYFCASSPQTGGSEQFFGPGTRLTVL.

The genes are TRBV13 and TRBJ1-2; D may be TRBD1 (6 bases). CDR3 length: 16 amino acids. Trimming removed 0 bases from V and 4 bases from J, with 15 bases in between. The germline CDR1 and CDR2 sequences are PRHDT and FYEKMQ (reference sequence). CDR3: CASSLGRAPGVYGYTF. In DNA form, the CDR3 reads TGTGCCAGCAGCTTAGGTAGGGCCCCAGGGGTCTATGGCTACACCTTC. The variable domain in full, completed from reference TRBV13 and TRBJ1-2, reads AAGVIQSPRHLIKEKRETATLKCYPIPRHDTVYWYQQGPGQDPQFLISFYEKMQSDKGSIPDRFSAQQFSDYHSELNMSSLELGDSALYFCASSLGRAPGVYGYTFGSGTRLTVV.

The chain uses TRBV28 and TRBJ1-2, with D uncertain. CDR1 is MDHEN and CDR2 is SYDVKM in the germline V gene. The CDR3 consists of 12 residues. V was clipped by 2 bases and J by 5 bases, with 6 bases between them. CDR3 in DNA: TGTGCCAGCAGTTTACAGGATTATGGCTACACCTTC. Translation: CASSLQDYGYTF.

The chain uses TRBV19 and TRBJ2-7; TRBD2 matches 7 bases. This CDR3 has 14 residues. CDR1 and CDR2 from the germline V gene are LNHDA and SQIVND (reference sequence). Trimming cost V 1 base and J 2 bases; bases outside gene matches: 2. The CDR3 DNA sequence: TGTGCCAGTAGTATAGTGGGGGGGACCTACGAGCAGTACTTC. This encodes CASSIVGGTYEQYF.

This chain joins TRBV14 and TRBJ2-7, with D maybe TRBD1 (6 bases). Germline CDR1 is SGHDN and CDR2 is FVKESK. The CDR3 loop spans 16 amino acids. Deletions cut 1 base from V and 4 bases from J, with 17 bases between. The CDR3: CASSQGVGTLGYEQYF. CDR3 in DNA: TGTGCCAGCAGCCAAGGCGTCGGGACACTAGGGTACGAGCAGTACTTC.

In nucleotides, the CDR3 is TGTGCCACCAGCAGAGAGGGACAGCTTTCCTACGAGCAGTACTTC. As protein: CATSREGQLSYEQYF. This chain connects TRBV15 to TRBJ2-7, with 7 bases fitting TRBD1. Germline assignment: CDR1 LNHNV and CDR2 YYDKDF (reference sequence). J was trimmed by 1 base and V by 0 bases; bases with no gene match: 3. The CDR3 has 15 residues.

This chain links TRBV11-2 with TRBJ2-7, with a weak D call TRBD2 (7 bases). V was pared by 1 base and J by 7 bases, with 14 bases between. The CDR3 contains 14 residues. CDR1 is SGHAT, CDR2 FQNNGV, per germline. The CDR3 sequence is CASSLVGGAGEQYF. The DNA of the CDR3 is TGTGCCAGCAGCTTAGTGGGGGGGGCTGGTGAGCAGTACTTC.

The genes are TRBV6-6 and TRBJ2-5, with a possible D match to TRBD1 (6 bases). The CDR3 length is 15 residues. Trimming removed 5 bases from V and 5 bases from J, with 18 bases in between. Germline V CDR1 and CDR2: MNHNY, SVGAGI (reference sequence). In DNA, the CDR3 is TGTGCCAGCAGTAATGGACAGTCTCTTAGGGAGACCCAGTACTTC. This translates into CASSNGQSLRETQYF.

The V call is TRBV5-4, the J call TRBJ2-7; a possible D gene is TRBD1 (5 bases). This CDR3 has 16 residues. The V gene's germline CDR1 is SGHNT and CDR2 YYREEE (reference sequence). V shed 4 bases and J shed 5 bases, with 22 bases lying between them. This chain's CDR3 is CASSSPRQGGEHEQYF. The CDR3 DNA reads as TGTGCCAGCAGCAGTCCCAGGCAGGGCGGTGAGCACGAGCAGTACTTC.

The chain employs TRBV7-8 and TRBJ2-7, with TRBD2 identical over 10 bases. The CDR3 has 15 amino acids. V lost 5 bases, J lost 3 bases, and 7 bases stayed unmatched. Germline assignment: CDR1 SGHVS and CDR2 FQNEAQ. The CDR3 DNA sequence: TGTGCCAGCAGCGACGCTAGCGGGAGCTTCTACGAGCAGTACTTC. It is translated as CASSDASGSFYEQYF.

The rearrangement joins TRBV6-6 to TRBJ1-1; unclear D gene. The CDR3 is 13 residues long. V dropped 2 bases and J dropped 5 bases, with 9 bases sitting between them. CDR1 is MNHNY, CDR2 SVGAGI, per germline (reference sequence). The CDR3 sequence is CASSYEERTEAFF. CDR3 nucleotides: TGTGCCAGCAGTTACGAGGAGCGGACTGAAGCTTTCTTT.